What follows are 11 T cell receptor beta chains derived from one specimen sequenced in a study of blood T cell repertoires in COVID-19. Using immunoSEQ multiplex PCR, the repertoire was profiled, and TCRdb retains in-frame clones only, with some absent. The data contain some 96,000 clones, around 85% of them singletons. Sample: peripheral blood. These TCRs come from a human donor in a cohort sampled during active COVID-19.

A single count supports this clone. V gene TRBV5-4 combines with J gene TRBJ2-2; possible D gene TRBD1, 6 bases. The CDR3 consists of 15 residues. Germline V lookup: CDR1 SGHNT, CDR2 YYREEE (reference sequence). Trimming removed 2 bases at V and 0 bases at J, with 8 bases between. The CDR3 here is CASSFGGPNTGELFF. CDR3 coding DNA: TGTGCCAGCAGCTTTGGGGGCCCGAACACCGGGGAGCTGTTTTTT.

The chain employs TRBV5-4 and TRBJ2-3; 8 nucleotides match TRBD2. This CDR3 has 16 amino acids. Germline V gene lookup returns CDR1 SGHNT and CDR2 YYREEE (reference sequence). Losses at the gene ends were 5 bases for V and 6 bases for J; bases not matched to a gene: 14. The CDR3 loop is CASSLRGAGDGDTQYF. CDR3 sequence (DNA): TGTGCCAGCAGTCTTCGGGGAGCGGGGGATGGGGATACGCAGTATTTT.

The chain has TRBV5-4 and TRBJ1-2, with TRBD1 matching over 11 bases. The CDR3 runs to 16 residues. J lost 2 bases, V lost 4 bases, and 7 bases had no gene match. Germline values: CDR1 SGHNT, CDR2 YYREEE (reference sequence). The CDR3 reads CASSAGQGAMNYGYTF. CDR3 DNA: TGTGCCAGCAGCGCTGGACAGGGGGCAATGAACTATGGCTACACCTTC.

V and J are TRBV10-1 and TRBJ2-7, with D possibly being TRBD2 (6 bases). Germline CDR1 and CDR2: WNHNN and SYGVQD (reference sequence). The CDR3 totals 15 residues. V was cut by 6 bases and J by 3 bases, with 18 bases left in between. This chain's CDR3 is CASSPGFSGGYEQYF. DNA for the CDR3: TGCGCCAGCAGCCCCGGATTTAGCGGAGGCTACGAGCAGTACTTC.

J is TRBJ1-5 and V is TRBV10-1; 7 nucleotides align to TRBD1. The CDR3 is 12 amino acids. V dropped 10 bases and J dropped 6; count of bases not matched to a gene: 6. In germline, CDR1 is WNHNN, CDR2 SYGVQD (reference sequence). The CDR3 DNA reads TGCGCCATCAAAGGGGGCTTTCAGCCCCAGCATTTT. It is translated as CAIKGGFQPQHF.

The chain has TRBV4-3 and TRBJ2-6; D remains unclear. This CDR3 spans 15 amino acids. Germline V gene sequence: CDR1 LGHNA, CDR2 YSLEER. V dropped 4 bases and J dropped 0 bases, with 7 bases sitting between them. CDR3 bases: TGCGCCAGCAGCCCGCGCCCCTCTGGGGCCAACGTCCTGACTTTC. Protein product: CASSPRPSGANVLTF.

The V gene is TRBV6-6, the J gene TRBJ1-1; D is undetermined. The CDR3 spans 15 residues. Germline assignment: CDR1 MNHNY and CDR2 SVGAGI (reference sequence). The ends were cut back, 2 bases at V and 1 base at J, with 11 bases in the middle. CDR3 coding DNA: TGTGCCAGCAGTTACCCCCCGGCGGAGAACACTGAAGCTTTCTTT. It is translated as CASSYPPAENTEAFF.

The chain has TRBV19 and TRBJ1-6; possible D gene TRBD1, 6 bases. Germline V gene sequence: CDR1 LNHDA, CDR2 SQIVND (reference sequence). CDR3 length equals 16 residues. With 3 bases removed from V and 7 bases from J, the gap between germline ends came to 16 bases. The CDR3 DNA reads as TGTGCCAGTAGTATTAATTTAGGGGGTTTCAATTCACCCCTCCACTTT. Residues: CASSINLGGFNSPLHF.

V usage is TRBV7-9 and J usage is TRBJ1-3; D is possibly TRBD1 (5 bases). Germline assignment: CDR1 SEHNR and CDR2 FQNEAQ (reference sequence). The CDR3 has 16 residues. V was clipped by 3 bases and J by 3 bases, with 15 bases between them. This CDR3 reads CASSFWARGIGNTIYF. The CDR3 DNA follows: TGTGCCAGCAGCTTCTGGGCTAGGGGCATTGGAAACACCATATATTTT.

V gene TRBV19 combines with J gene TRBJ2-1; 9 bases are shared with TRBD1. The CDR3 has 15 residues. The germline gives CDR1 LNHDA, CDR2 SQIVND (reference sequence). V lost 3 bases to trimming and J lost 6 bases; unmatched junction nucleotides: 6. This CDR3 is CASSILGGQGNEQFF. The CDR3 coding sequence is TGTGCCAGTAGTATCCTAGGGGGACAGGGCAATGAGCAGTTCTTC.

The chain is built from TRBV19 and TRBJ1-5; TRBD1 matches at 8 bases. CDR1 and CDR2 (germline): LNHDA, SQIVND (reference sequence). The ends lost 4 bases at V and 1 base at J; junction bases unmatched: 3. The CDR3 is 15 amino acids. The CDR3: CASSNGQGSNQPQHF. The CDR3 region has the DNA TGTGCCAGTAGTAACGGACAGGGCAGCAATCAGCCCCAGCATTTT.